Here is one TCR beta chain with its context. Germline CDR1 MDHEN, CDR2 SYDVKM. V was clipped by 9 bases and J by 5 bases; unmatched bases: 6. The CDR3 has 13 amino acids. This record comes from a study of blood T cell repertoires in COVID-19. Study-wide background: The origin of the acute and convalescent COVID-19 samples was the United States, Italy and Spain. From T cells, B-cell-depleted T cells, or PBMCs came the material, which was cDNA or gDNA.

Using immunoSEQ multiplex PCR, the repertoire was profiled, and TCRdb retains in-frame clones only, with some absent. Here the sample spans 100,000 or so clones, approximately 91% being singletons. The specimen was peripheral blood. The chain has TRBV28 and TRBJ1-5; 8 nucleotides agree with TRBD1. The receptor was derived from a man between 50 and 59 years old with acute or convalescent COVID-19. For the CDR3, the DNA is TGTGCCAGTCAGGGGGCTAGACATCAGCCCCAGCATTTT. This gives the protein CASQGARHQPQHF. The full variable domain, rest sourced from reference TRBV28 and TRBJ1-5, is DVKVTQSSRYLVKRTGEKVFLECVQDMDHENMFWYRQDPGLGLRLIYFSYDVKMKEKGDIPEGYSVSREKKERFSLILESASTNQTSMYLCASQGARHQPQHFGDGTRLSIL.